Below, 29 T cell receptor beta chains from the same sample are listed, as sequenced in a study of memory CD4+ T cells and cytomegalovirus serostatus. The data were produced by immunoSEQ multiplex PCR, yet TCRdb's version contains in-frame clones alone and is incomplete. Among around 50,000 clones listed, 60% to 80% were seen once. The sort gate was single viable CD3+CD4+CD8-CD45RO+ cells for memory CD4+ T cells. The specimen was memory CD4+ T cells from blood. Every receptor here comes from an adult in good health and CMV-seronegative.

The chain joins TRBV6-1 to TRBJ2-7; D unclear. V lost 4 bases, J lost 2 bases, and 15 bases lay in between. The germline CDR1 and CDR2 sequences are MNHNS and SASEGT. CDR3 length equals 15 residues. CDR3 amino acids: CASSVGLRSAYEQYF. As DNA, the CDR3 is TGTGCCAGCAGTGTGGGATTAAGATCCGCCTACGAGCAGTACTTC.

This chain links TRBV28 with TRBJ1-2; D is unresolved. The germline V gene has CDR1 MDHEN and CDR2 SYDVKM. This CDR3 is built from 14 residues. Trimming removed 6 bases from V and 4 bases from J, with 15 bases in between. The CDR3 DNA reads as TGTGCCAGCAGAGACTCAAAAACTCCCTATGGCTACACCTTC. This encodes CASRDSKTPYGYTF.

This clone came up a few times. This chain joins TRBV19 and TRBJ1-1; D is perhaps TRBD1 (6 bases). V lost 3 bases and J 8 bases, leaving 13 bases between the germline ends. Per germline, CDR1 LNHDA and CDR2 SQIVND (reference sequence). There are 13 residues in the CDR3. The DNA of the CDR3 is TGTGCCAGTAGTATTGACAAAGGGGGGGAAGCTTTCTTT. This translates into CASSIDKGGEAFF.

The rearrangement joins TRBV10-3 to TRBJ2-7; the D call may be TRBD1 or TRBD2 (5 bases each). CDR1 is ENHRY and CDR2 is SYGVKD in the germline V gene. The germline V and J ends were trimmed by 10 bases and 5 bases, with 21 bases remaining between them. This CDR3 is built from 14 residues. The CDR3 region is CATRAGAVSDEQYF. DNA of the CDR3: TGTGCCACCAGGGCCGGGGCTGTCTCGGACGAGCAGTACTTC.

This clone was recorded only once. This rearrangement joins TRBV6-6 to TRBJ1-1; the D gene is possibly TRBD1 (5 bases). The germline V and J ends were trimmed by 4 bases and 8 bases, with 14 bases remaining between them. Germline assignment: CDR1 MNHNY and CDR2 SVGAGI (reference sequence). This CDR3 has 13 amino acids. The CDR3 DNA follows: TGTGCCAGCAGTTTTCACTCCAGGGTGGAAGCTTTCTTT. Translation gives CASSFHSRVEAFF.

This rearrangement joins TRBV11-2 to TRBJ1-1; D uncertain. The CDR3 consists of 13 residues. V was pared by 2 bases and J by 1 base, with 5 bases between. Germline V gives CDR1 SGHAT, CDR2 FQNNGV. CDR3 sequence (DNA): TGTGCCAGCAGCTTAAGTAGGAACACTGAAGCTTTCTTT. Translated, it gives CASSLSRNTEAFF.

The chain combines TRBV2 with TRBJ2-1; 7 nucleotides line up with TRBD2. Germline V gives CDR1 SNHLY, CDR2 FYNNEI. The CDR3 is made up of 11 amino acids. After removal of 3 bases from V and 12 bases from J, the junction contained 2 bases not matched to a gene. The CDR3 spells CASSEGGGQFF. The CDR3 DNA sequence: TGTGCCAGCAGTGAGGGCGGGGGGCAGTTCTTC.

CDR3: CASTPTGEGTDTQYF. DNA of the CDR3: TGTGCCAGCACCCCAACGGGGGAGGGCACAGATACGCAGTATTTT. The rearrangement joins TRBV7-2 to TRBJ2-3; a weak D match, TRBD2 (6 bases). Germline V gives CDR1 SGHTA, CDR2 FQGNSA. V lost 7 bases to trimming and J lost 1 base, with 15 bases between them. The CDR3 is made up of 15 amino acids.

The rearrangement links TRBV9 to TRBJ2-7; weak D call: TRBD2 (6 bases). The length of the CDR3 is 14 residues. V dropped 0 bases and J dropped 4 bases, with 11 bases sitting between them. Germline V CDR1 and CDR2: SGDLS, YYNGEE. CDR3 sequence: CASSVAGEGYEQYF. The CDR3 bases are TGTGCCAGCAGCGTAGCGGGAGAAGGTTACGAGCAGTACTTC.

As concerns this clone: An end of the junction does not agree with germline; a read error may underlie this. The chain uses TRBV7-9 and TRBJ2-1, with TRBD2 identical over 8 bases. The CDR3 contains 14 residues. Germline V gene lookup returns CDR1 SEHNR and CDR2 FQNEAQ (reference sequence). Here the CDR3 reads CASSLAGSYNEQFF. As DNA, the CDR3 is TGTGCCAGCAGCCTAGCGGGCTCCTACAATGAGCAGTTCTTC. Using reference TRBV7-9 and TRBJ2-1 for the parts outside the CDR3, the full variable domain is DTGVSQNPRHKITKRGQNVTFRCDPISEHNRLYWYRQTLGQGPEFLTYFQNEAQLEKSRLLSDRFSAERPKGSFSTLEIQRTEQGDSAMYLCASSLAGSYNEQFFGPGTRLTVL.

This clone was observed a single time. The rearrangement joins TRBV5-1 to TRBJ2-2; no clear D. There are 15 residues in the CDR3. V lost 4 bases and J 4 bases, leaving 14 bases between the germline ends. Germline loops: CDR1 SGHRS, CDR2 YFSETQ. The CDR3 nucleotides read TGCGCCAGCAGCCTCGCCCCCCCGGGCACCGGGGAGCTGTTTTTT. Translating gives CASSLAPPGTGELFF. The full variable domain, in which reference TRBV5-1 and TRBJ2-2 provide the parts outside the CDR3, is KAGVTQTPRYLIKTRGQQVTLSCSPISGHRSVSWYQQTPGQGLQFLFEYFSETQRNKGNFPGRFSGRQFSNSRSEMNVSTLELGDSALYLCASSLAPPGTGELFFGEGSRLTVL.

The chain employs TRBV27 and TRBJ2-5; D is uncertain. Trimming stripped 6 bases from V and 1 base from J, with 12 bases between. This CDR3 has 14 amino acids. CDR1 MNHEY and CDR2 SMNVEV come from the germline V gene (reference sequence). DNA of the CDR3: TGTGCCAGCAGCCGAGCAGCAGTCCAAGAGACCCAGTACTTC. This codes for CASSRAAVQETQYF.

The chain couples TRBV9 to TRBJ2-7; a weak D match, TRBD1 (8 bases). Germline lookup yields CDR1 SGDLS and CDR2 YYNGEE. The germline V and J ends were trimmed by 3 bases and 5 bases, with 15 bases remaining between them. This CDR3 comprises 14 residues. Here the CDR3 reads CASSGRTGRDEQYF. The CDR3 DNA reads TGTGCCAGCAGCGGCCGGACAGGGAGGGACGAGCAGTACTTC. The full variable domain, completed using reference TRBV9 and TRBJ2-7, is DSGVTQTPKHLITATGQRVTLRCSPRSGDLSVYWYQQSLDQGLQFLIQYYNGEERAKGNILERFSAQQFPDLHSELNLSSLELGDSALYFCASSGRTGRDEQYFGPGTRLTVT.

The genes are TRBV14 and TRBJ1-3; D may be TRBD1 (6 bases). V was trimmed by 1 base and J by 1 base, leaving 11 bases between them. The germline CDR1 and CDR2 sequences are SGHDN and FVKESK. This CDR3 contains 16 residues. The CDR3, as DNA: TGTGCCAGCAGCCAAGTCGGGGGCGCGTCTGGAAACACCATATATTTT. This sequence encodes CASSQVGGASGNTIYF.

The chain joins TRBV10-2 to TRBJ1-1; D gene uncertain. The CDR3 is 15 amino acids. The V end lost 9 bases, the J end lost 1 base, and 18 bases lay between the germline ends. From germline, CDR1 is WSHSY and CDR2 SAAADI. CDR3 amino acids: CARPRTSGSNTEAFF. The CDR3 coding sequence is TGCGCCAGGCCTAGGACTTCGGGCTCGAACACTGAAGCTTTCTTT.

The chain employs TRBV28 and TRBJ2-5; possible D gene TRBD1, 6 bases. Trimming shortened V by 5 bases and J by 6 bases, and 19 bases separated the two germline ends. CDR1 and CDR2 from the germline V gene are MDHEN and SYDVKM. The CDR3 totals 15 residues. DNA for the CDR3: TGTGCCAGCAGTCCACGGACGTTCAGGGGAAAGACCCAGTACTTC. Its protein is CASSPRTFRGKTQYF.

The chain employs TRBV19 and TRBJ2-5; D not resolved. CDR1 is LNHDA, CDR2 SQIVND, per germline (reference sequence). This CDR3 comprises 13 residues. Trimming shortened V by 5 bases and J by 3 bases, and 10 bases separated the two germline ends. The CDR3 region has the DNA TGTGCCAGTAGTGACAAAGCCGAAGAGACCCAGTACTTC. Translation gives CASSDKAEETQYF.

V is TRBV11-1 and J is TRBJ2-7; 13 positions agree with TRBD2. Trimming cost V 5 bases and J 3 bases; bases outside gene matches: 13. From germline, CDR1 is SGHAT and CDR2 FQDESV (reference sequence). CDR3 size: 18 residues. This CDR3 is CASSPESGTSGTHYEQYF. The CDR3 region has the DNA TGTGCCAGCAGCCCTGAATCGGGGACTAGCGGGACTCACTACGAGCAGTACTTC.

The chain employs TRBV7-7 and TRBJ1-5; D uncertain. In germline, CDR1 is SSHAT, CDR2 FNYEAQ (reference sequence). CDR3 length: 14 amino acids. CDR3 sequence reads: CASRRRVCNQPQHF. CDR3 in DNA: TGTGCTAGCCGCCGTAGGGTTTGCAATCAGCCCCAGCATTTT.

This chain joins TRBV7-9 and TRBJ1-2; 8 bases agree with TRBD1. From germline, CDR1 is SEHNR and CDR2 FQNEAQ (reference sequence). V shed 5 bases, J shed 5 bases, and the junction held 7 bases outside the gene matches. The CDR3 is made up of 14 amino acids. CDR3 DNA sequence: TGTGCCAGCAGCGCCCAGGGGGCGGGGTATGGCTACACCTTC. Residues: CASSAQGAGYGYTF.

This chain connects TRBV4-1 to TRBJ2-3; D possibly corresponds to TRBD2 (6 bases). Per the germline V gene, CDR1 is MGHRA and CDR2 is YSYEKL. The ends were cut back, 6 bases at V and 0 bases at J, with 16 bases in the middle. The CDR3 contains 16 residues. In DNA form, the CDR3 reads TGCGCCAGCAGACTCGATAGAGGGACTAGCACAGATACGCAGTATTTT. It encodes CASRLDRGTSTDTQYF.

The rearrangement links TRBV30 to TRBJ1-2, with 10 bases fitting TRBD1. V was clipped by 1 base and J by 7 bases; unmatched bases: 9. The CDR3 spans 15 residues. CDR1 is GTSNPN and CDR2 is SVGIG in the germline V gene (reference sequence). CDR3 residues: CAWSAGTGARIGYTF. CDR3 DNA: TGTGCCTGGAGTGCAGGGACAGGGGCGAGGATTGGCTACACCTTC. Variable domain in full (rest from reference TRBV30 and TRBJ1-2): SQTIHQWPATLVQPVGSPLSLECTVEGTSNPNLYWYRQAAGRGLQLLFYSVGIGQISSEVPQNLSASRPQDRQFILSSKKLLLSDSGFYLCAWSAGTGARIGYTFGSGTRLTVV.

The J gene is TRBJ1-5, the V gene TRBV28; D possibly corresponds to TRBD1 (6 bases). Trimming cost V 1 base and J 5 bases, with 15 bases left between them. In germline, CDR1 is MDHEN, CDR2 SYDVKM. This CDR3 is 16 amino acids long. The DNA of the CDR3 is TGTGCCAGCAGTTTATACGGGGACACGGGCCATCAGCCCCAGCATTTT. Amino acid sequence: CASSLYGDTGHQPQHF.

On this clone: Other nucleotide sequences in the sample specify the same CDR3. The CDR3 nucleotides read TGTGCCAGCAGCCCGACTAGCGGGAGGAACACCGGGGAGCTGTTTTTT. Its protein is CASSPTSGRNTGELFF. V usage is TRBV5-4 and J usage is TRBJ2-2; 12 bases align to TRBD2. The germline gives CDR1 SGHNT, CDR2 YYREEE (reference sequence). The CDR3 covers 16 residues. V gave up 4 bases and J gave up 1 base; unmatched junction bases: 2.

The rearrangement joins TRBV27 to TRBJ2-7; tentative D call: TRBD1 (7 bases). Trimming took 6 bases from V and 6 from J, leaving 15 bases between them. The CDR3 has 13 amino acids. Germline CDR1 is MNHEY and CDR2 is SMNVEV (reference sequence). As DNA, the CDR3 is TGTGCCAGCAGGCAGGGGGGAACGGGCGAGCAGTACTTC. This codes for CASRQGGTGEQYF.

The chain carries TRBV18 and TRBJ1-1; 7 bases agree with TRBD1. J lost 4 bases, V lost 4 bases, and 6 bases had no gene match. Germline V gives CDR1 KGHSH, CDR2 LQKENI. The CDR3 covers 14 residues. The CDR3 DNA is TGTGCCAGCTCACTTGACAGGGACGGCACTGAAGCTTTCTTT. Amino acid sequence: CASSLDRDGTEAFF.

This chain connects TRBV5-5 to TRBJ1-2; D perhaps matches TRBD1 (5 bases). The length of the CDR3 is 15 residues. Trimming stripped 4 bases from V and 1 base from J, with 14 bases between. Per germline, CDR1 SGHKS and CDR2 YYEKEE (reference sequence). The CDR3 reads CASSGHSRVNYGYTF. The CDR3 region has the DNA TGTGCCAGCAGCGGGCACTCCAGGGTTAACTATGGCTACACCTTC.

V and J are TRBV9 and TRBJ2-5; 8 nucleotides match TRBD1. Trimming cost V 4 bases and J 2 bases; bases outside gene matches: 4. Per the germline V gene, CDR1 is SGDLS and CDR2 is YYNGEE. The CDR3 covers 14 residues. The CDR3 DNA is TGTGCCAGCAGCCTTGGACAGGGACAAGAGACCCAGTACTTC. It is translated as CASSLGQGQETQYF. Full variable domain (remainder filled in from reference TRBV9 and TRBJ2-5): DSGVTQTPKHLITATGQRVTLRCSPRSGDLSVYWYQQSLDQGLQFLIQYYNGEERAKGNILERFSAQQFPDLHSELNLSSLELGDSALYFCASSLGQGQETQYFGPGTRLLVL.

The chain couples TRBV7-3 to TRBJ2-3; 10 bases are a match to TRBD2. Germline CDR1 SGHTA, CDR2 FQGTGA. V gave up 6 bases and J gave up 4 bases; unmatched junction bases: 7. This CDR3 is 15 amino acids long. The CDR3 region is CASRLTGTSADTQYF. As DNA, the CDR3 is TGTGCCAGCAGACTTACCGGGACTAGCGCAGATACGCAGTATTTT.